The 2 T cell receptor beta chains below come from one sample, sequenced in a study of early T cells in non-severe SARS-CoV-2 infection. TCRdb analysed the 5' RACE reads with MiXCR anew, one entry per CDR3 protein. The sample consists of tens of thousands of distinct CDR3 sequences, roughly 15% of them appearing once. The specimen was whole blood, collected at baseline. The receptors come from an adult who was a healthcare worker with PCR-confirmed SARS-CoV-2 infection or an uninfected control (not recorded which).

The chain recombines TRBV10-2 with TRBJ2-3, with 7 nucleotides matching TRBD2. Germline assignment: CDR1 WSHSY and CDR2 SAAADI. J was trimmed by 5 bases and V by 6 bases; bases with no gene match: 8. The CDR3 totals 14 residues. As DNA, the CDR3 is TGCGCCAGCAGGGAAGCGGGATCGGGAGATACGCAGTATTTT. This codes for CASREAGSGDTQYF.

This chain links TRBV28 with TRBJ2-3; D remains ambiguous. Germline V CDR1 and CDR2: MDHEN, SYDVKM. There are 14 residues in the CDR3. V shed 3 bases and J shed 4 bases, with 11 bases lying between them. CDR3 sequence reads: CASSFQSKADTQYF. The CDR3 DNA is TGTGCCAGCAGTTTCCAGAGTAAGGCAGATACGCAGTATTTT. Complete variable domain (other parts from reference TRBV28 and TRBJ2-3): DVKVTQSSRYLVKRTGEKVFLECVQDMDHENMFWYRQDPGLGLRLIYFSYDVKMKEKGDIPEGYSVSREKKERFSLILESASTNQTSMYLCASSFQSKADTQYFGPGTRLTVL.